This T cell receptor (beta chain) was captured in a study of CD8 T cells in ankylosing spondylitis. Whole-study findings and limits: Apparently characteristic of ankylosing spondylitis blood was a TCR beta motif (eight highly homologous variants). Reportedly, significant enrichment of disease-linked clones occurred in matched ankylosing spondylitis synovial fluid. In the blood and synovial fluid of reactive arthritis, some motif variants had been previously reported.

Quantitative molecular-barcoded 5'-RACE generated the TCR beta libraries. TCRdb passed the 5' RACE reads through MiXCR, listing each CDR3 protein once. The table includes some 250,000 distinct CDR3 sequences, 20% to 30% detected once. About this clonotype: Antigen: not known.

The CDR3 has 14 amino acids. V lost 0 bases to trimming and J lost 3 bases, with 8 bases between them. The germline gives CDR1 MNHEY, CDR2 SVGAGI. Sequenced input: blood, either unsorted or a sorted T cell fraction (not recorded which). The source is a male donor with ankylosing spondylitis or in good health (not recorded which). V usage is TRBV6-5 and J usage is TRBJ2-5, with D unresolved. The CDR3 region has the DNA TGTGCCAGCAGTTACTCGATGGGGAAAGAGACCCAGTACTTC. This encodes CASSYSMGKETQYF.